Here is one T cell receptor (beta chain) with its context. Mismatch with germline at one junction end may stem from a read error. This record belongs to a study of CD4 and CD8 cells across lung adenocarcinoma regions. TCRdb analysed the PCR reads with MiXCR anew, one entry per CDR3 protein. The sample has about 25,000 distinct CDR3 sequences, 50% to 55% seen once. Per germline, CDR1 MGHDK and CDR2 SYGVNS. The CDR3 is 15 residues long. Localized lung adenocarcinoma, a non-small cell lung cancer, affected the donors. Sequenced input: CD8+ T cells from the center of a lung tumor. The receptor comes from a male donor with lung adenocarcinoma. The CD4 and CD8 labels of this study may be unreliable. V gene TRBV25-1 combines with J gene TRBJ2-4; 7 positions agree with TRBD1. As DNA, the CDR3 is TGTGCCAGCAGTGAGGGACAGTGCGCCACAGACACGCAGTATTTC. This encodes CASSEGQCATDTQYF.